The entry below gives a single T cell receptor (beta chain) sequence along with its context. The antigen remains undetermined. These data originate in a study of cytomegalovirus exposure and HLA in healthy donors. Study results and caveats: V- and J-gene trimming in TCR beta was tied to a missense DCLRE1C variant by an analysis performed later. A later analysis showed TCR association rates differing by HLA locus, peaking at DRB1 and lowest at HLA-C. Under in vitro conditions, a few CMV-associated chains were confirmed as specific for CMV antigens.

Per the germline V gene, CDR1 is MNHEY and CDR2 is SMNVEV (reference sequence). V trimming: 7 bases; J trimming: 5 bases; junction bases outside the gene matches: 9. The CDR3 sequence is 14 residues long. Primers: 60 Vbeta forward and 13 Jbeta reverse. TCRdb's copy holds only in-frame clones and misses some; the assay was immunoSEQ multiplex PCR. The table shows around 100,000 clones, with around 73% occurring only once. The chain combines TRBV27 with TRBJ2-3; 7 nucleotides match TRBD1. The receptor was isolated from a man aged 40-55 years in good health and CMV-seronegative. The sequenced sample consisted of PBMCs. CDR3 sequence reads: CASKWTGSGDTQYF. For the CDR3, the DNA is TGTGCCAGCAAATGGACAGGCAGTGGAGATACGCAGTATTTT.